This TCR beta chain was captured in a study of blood T cell repertoires in COVID-19. Background on the study: The United States, Italy and Spain provided the acute and convalescent COVID-19 samples.

This clone was counted a few times. As originally analysed: Using reference gene primer amplification, nucleated cell counts were estimated. The data were produced by immunoSEQ multiplex PCR, yet TCRdb's version contains in-frame clones alone and is incomplete. V and J calls and clone size are those listed in that table; D and trimming were worked out from the DNA. Among about 250,000 clones listed, 80% to 90% were seen once. The V and J ends lost 7 bases and 2 bases respectively, with 18 bases between them. Germline assignment: CDR1 SGHRS and CDR2 YFSETQ. There are 15 residues in the CDR3. The sample was peripheral blood. The chain recombines TRBV5-1 with TRBJ1-2, with unresolved D. This TCR came from a woman aged 70-85 years with acute or convalescent COVID-19. As DNA, the CDR3 is TGCGCCAGCGCGGTTGGAGGGCCATCGAACTATGGCTACACCTTC. Its translation is CASAVGGPSNYGYTF.